This T cell receptor beta chain was captured in a study of blood T cell repertoires in COVID-19. This clone was counted only a few times. This CDR3 contains 15 residues. With 0 bases removed from V and 5 bases from J, the gap between germline ends came to 11 bases. Germline CDR1 and CDR2: SGHDT and YYEEEE. Sequencing was performed with immunoSEQ multiplex PCR; in TCRdb, only in-frame clones are kept and a portion is missing. The sample lists about 140,000 clones; about four fifths were seen once. This chain connects TRBV5-6 to TRBJ2-2; D gene ambiguous. The specimen was peripheral blood. This TCR was sampled from a human donor in a cohort sampled during active COVID-19. The CDR3 nucleotides are TGTGCCAGCAGCTTGGATGGCAGGTCAACCGGGGAGCTGTTTTTT. Translation: CASSLDGRSTGELFF.